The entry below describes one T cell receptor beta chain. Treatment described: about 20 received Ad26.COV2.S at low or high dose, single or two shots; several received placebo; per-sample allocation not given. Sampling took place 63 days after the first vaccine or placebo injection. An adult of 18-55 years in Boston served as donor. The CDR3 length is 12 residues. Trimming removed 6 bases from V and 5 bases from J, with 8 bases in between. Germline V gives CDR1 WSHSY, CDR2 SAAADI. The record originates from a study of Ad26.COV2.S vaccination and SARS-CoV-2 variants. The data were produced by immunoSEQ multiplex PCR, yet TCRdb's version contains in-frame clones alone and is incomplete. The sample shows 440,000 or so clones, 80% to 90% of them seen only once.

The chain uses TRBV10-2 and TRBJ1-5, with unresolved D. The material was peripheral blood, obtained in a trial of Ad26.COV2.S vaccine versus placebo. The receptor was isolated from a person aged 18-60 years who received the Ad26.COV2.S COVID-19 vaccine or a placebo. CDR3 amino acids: CASSYGDQPQHF. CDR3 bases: TGCGCCAGCAGCTACGGAGATCAGCCCCAGCATTTT.